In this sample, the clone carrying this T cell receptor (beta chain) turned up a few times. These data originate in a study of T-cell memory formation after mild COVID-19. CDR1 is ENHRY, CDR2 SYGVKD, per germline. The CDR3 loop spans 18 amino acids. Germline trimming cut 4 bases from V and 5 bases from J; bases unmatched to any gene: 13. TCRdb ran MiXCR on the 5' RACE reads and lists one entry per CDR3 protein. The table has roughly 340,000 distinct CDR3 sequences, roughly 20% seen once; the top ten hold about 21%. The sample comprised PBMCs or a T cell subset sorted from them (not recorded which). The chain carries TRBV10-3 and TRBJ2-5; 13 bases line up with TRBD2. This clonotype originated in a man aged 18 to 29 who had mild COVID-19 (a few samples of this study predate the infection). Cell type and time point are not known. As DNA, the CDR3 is TGTGCCATCAGTGGACTAGCGGGGGGTCTGAGTGGGTTGGAGACCCAGTACTTC. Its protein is CAISGLAGGLSGLETQYF.